This is a list of T cell receptor beta chains from one sample in a study of PD-1 blockade in classical Hodgkin lymphoma. Profiled with immunoSEQ multiplex PCR; TCRdb holds only in-frame clones, not every one. The sample records about 40,000 clones, over 55% being singletons. The specimen was peripheral blood mononuclear cells (PBMCs), collected at baseline. These receptors all come from a human donor with classical Hodgkin lymphoma. Both conserved end residues are trimmed from each CDR3. D genes are given only for firm matches.

NA TRBJ1-2 TRBV30 AQEQTNYGYT
TRBD2 TRBJ2-2 TRBV29-1 SVDWEGNTGELF
NA TRBJ2-1 TRBV5-4 ASSPTPPQISGAWNEQF
TRBD2 TRBJ2-1 TRBV27 ASSLLVGGENEQF
TRBD1 TRBJ2-5 TRBV2 ASSWDGQGAPRETQY
TRBD2 TRBJ2-5 TRBV6-5 ASEGLASQETQY
NA TRBJ2-7 TRBV9 ASSLSGAYEQY
TRBD1 TRBJ2-7 TRBV5-6 ASSPGTAYEQY
NA TRBJ1-1 TRBV14 ASSPLQDTEAF
NA TRBJ1-1 TRBV9 ASSVGQGYTEAF
NA TRBJ2-7 TRBV28 ASSLGQYEQY
NA TRBJ2-1 TRBV4-3 ASSQVDNSYNEQF
NA TRBJ2-1 TRBV7-6 ASSLVFGATYNEQF
NA TRBJ2-2 TRBV10-3 AIMRQNTGELF
TRBD2 TRBJ2-1 TRBV7-3 ASSLTSGPSSSYNEQF
TRBD2 TRBJ2-5 TRBV29-1 SATGLAGETQY
NA TRBJ2-3 TRBV5-6 ASSLILTQGATDTQY
NA TRBJ2-7 TRBV19 ASSPGGTYEQY
NA TRBJ2-5 TRBV5-6 ASSLTGDETQY
TRBD2 TRBJ2-1 TRBV7-3 ASPPSAGGVRYEQF
NA TRBJ2-6 TRBV7-9 ASSSNRRPGANVLT
NA TRBJ2-3 TRBV29-1 TVSTSTDTQY
NA TRBJ2-4 TRBV15 ATSRDDTGISKNIQY
NA TRBJ2-3 TRBV11-2 ASSLGGRDADTQY
NA TRBJ1-4 TRBV4-1 ASRGIWGGEKLF
TRBD2 TRBJ2-3 TRBV27 ASSSSGGGTDTQY
TRBD1 TRBJ2-7 TRBV7-2 ASSFDRVYEQY
TRBD2 TRBJ2-2 TRBV7-8 ASRLLMVGGSRGTGELF
NA TRBJ1-2 TRBV5-1 ASSPPDNYGYT
NA TRBJ2-5 TRBV6-6 ASSYERGSETQY
TRBD1 TRBJ1-1 TRBV19 ASTLQGLNTEAF
TRBD1 TRBJ1-1 TRBV6-5 ASSFGQVNTEAF
TRBD2 TRBJ2-1 TRBV4-3 ASSPRTSVDEQF
NA TRBJ1-1 TRBV29-1 SVRGRGGNLNTEAF
NA TRBJ1-2 TRBV30 AWSDSGRGYT
TRBD1 TRBJ2-1 TRBV30 ARGQGLSGDEQF
NA TRBJ1-2 TRBV30 AWRSHGAGGYT
NA TRBJ2-7 TRBV6-6 ASSYSALGGSYEQY
NA TRBJ1-5 TRBV9 ASSARQFSNQPQH
NA TRBJ1-5 TRBV7-9 ASSFSEAHQPQH
NA TRBJ1-3 TRBV7-2 ASSLVDRGNTIY
NA TRBJ1-2 TRBV7-9 ASSLESAGYT
NA TRBJ2-2 TRBV19 ASSDTMYEELF
NA TRBJ2-3 TRBV28 ASSLGGLDTQY
NA TRBJ1-4 TRBV29-1 SVETDAKEKLF
NA TRBJ2-7 TRBV9 ASSVTGLKGEQY
TRBD1 TRBJ1-6 TRBV30 AWSVPRTGGRALH
NA TRBJ1-6 TRBV13 ASSSRLGRERASPLH